This entry lists 25 T cell receptor beta chains sequenced from one sample in a study of T cell responses to AZD1222 COVID-19 vaccine. Produced via immunoSEQ multiplex PCR; TCRdb's table is partial and in-frame only. The sample records approximately 110,000 clones, around 92% being singletons. Sequenced here: peripheral blood, sampled 28 days after the second AZD1222 dose. Receptor source: an adult who received the AZD1222 COVID-19 vaccine.

For the CDR3, the DNA is TGTGCCAGCAGTTTCCTGGGACTAGCGAGGGCAGATACGCAGTATTTT. Its protein product is CASSFLGLARADTQYF. The chain recombines TRBV27 with TRBJ2-3; 10 nucleotides agree with TRBD2. The germline CDR1 and CDR2 sequences are MNHEY and SMNVEV (reference sequence). The CDR3 extends over 16 amino acids. V was pared by 3 bases and J by 4 bases, with 7 bases of the junction left unmatched.

This chain uses TRBV5-6 with TRBJ2-7; TRBD2 is a possible D gene (5 bases). This CDR3 has 12 residues. V was shortened by 7 bases and J by 2 bases, with 10 bases between the two germline ends. Germline V CDR1 and CDR2: SGHDT, YYEEEE. Written as DNA, the CDR3 is TGTGCCAGCGGGAGCCAAACCTACGAGCAGTACTTC. It encodes CASGSQTYEQYF.

The chain combines TRBV7-9 with TRBJ2-1; D may match TRBD1 or TRBD2 (5 bases each). Germline assignment: CDR1 SEHNR and CDR2 FQNEAQ (reference sequence). The CDR3 loop spans 16 amino acids. V was cut by 3 bases and J by 5 bases, with 17 bases left in between. The CDR3 DNA reads as TGTGCCAGCAGCTTGTCCAGTTGGGGGTTCCACAATGAGCAGTTCTTC. As protein: CASSLSSWGFHNEQFF.

The rearrangement joins TRBV9 to TRBJ1-1, with no clear D. V was cut by 2 bases and J by 0 bases, with 8 bases left in between. This CDR3 contains 14 residues. Looked up from germline, CDR1 is SGDLS and CDR2 is YYNGEE. The CDR3 nucleotides read TGTGCCAGCAGCGTCTCACAGATGAACACTGAAGCTTTCTTT. Its translation is CASSVSQMNTEAFF.

DNA for the CDR3: TGCAGTGCTACAGTGAACACTGAAGCTTTCTTT. It specifies CSATVNTEAFF. V is TRBV20-1 and J is TRBJ1-1; D uncertain. The CDR3 extends over 11 amino acids. The germline gives CDR1 DFQATT, CDR2 SNEGSKA (reference sequence). V shed 4 bases and J shed 0 bases, with 3 bases lying between them.

The CDR3, as DNA: TGTGCCAGCACCCCCTTTGGGTACAATGAGCAGTTCTTC. It is translated as CASTPFGYNEQFF. This chain connects TRBV12-3 or TRBV12-4 to TRBJ2-1; no definite D call. V lost 7 bases to trimming and J lost 4 bases, with 11 bases between them. CDR3 size: 13 residues.

The chain uses TRBV18 and TRBJ2-4; D ambiguous. Looked up from germline, CDR1 is KGHSH and CDR2 is LQKENI. V was pared by 1 base and J by 9 bases, with 16 bases between. The CDR3 length is 15 residues. The CDR3: CASSPLPQISAIQYF. In nucleotides, the CDR3 is TGTGCCAGCTCACCACTCCCCCAGATTTCAGCCATTCAGTACTTC. The full variable domain, in which reference TRBV18 and TRBJ2-4 provide the parts outside the CDR3, is NAGVMQNPRHLVRRRGQEARLRCSPMKGHSHVYWYRQLPEEGLKFMVYLQKENIIDESGMPKERFSAEFPKEGPSILRIQQVVRGDSAAYFCASSPLPQISAIQYFGAGTRLSVL.

This sequence joins TRBV21-1 and TRBJ1-4. TRBV21-1 is classified as a pseudogene. This CDR3 region has 15 residues. CDR3: CAPAGYPTANEKLFF. The CDR3 DNA sequence: TGTGCCCCTGCGGGGTATCCAACGGCTAATGAAAAACTGTTTTTT.

The chain links TRBV18 to TRBJ1-5; 9 bases align to TRBD1. The length of the CDR3 is 16 residues. The germline gives CDR1 KGHSH, CDR2 LQKENI. V was pared by 6 bases and J by 7 bases, with 13 bases of the junction left unmatched. This CDR3 is CASSPGTGRLAQPQHF. The CDR3 region has the DNA TGTGCCAGCTCCCCCGGGACAGGGCGACTGGCCCAGCCCCAGCATTTT.

The CDR3 nucleotides are TGTGCCAGCAGTTCCCCGGGACTAGCGGGGGCCGGGGAGCTGTTTTTT. It translates to CASSSPGLAGAGELFF. The chain couples TRBV28 to TRBJ2-2; 14 bases are shared with TRBD2. The germline CDR1 and CDR2 sequences are MDHEN and SYDVKM. V shed 4 bases, J shed 6 bases, and the junction held 4 bases outside the gene matches. The CDR3 is 16 amino acids.

The chain is built from TRBV7-8 and TRBJ1-4; possible D gene TRBD1, 5 bases. The ends were cut back, 1 base at V and 7 bases at J, with 16 bases in the middle. The CDR3 loop spans 16 amino acids. Germline V gene sequence: CDR1 SGHVS, CDR2 FQNEAQ. The CDR3 region has the DNA TGTGCCAGCAGCTTAGTTCCGTCTGGGGCGGGTGAAAAACTGTTTTTT. Translated: CASSLVPSGAGEKLFF. Together with reference TRBV7-8 and TRBJ1-4, the CDR3 gives the full variable domain: GAGVSQSPRYKVAKRGQDVALRCDPISGHVSLFWYQQALGQGPEFLTYFQNEAQLDKSGLPSDRFFAERPEGSVSTLKIQRTQQEDSAVYLCASSLVPSGAGEKLFFGSGTQLSVL.

This rearrangement joins TRBV10-3 to TRBJ2-7; 13 nucleotides align to TRBD2. The J segment lost 6 bases and the V segment lost 4 bases, leaving 3 bases of the junction unmatched. Germline lookup yields CDR1 ENHRY and CDR2 SYGVKD. The CDR3 is 14 amino acids. CDR3 amino acids: CAISGTSGSREQYF. For the CDR3, the DNA is TGTGCCATCAGTGGGACTAGCGGGAGTCGCGAGCAGTACTTC.

This chain uses TRBV19 with TRBJ2-2; tentative D call: TRBD1 (6 bases). V gave up 7 bases and J gave up 5 bases, with 11 bases separating them. This CDR3 contains 13 residues. Germline V gives CDR1 LNHDA, CDR2 SQIVND (reference sequence). The CDR3, as DNA: TGTGCCAGTATTCCCCAGGGGACCGGGGAGCTGTTTTTT. This sequence encodes CASIPQGTGELFF.

This chain connects TRBV4-2 to TRBJ2-4; D gene ambiguous. From germline, CDR1 is LGHNA and CDR2 YNFKEQ. The CDR3 spans 16 residues. V was clipped by 1 base and J by 0 bases, with 10 bases between them. The CDR3 loop reads CASSQVLSGAKNIQYF. The CDR3 DNA reads TGTGCCAGCAGCCAAGTCTTAAGTGGAGCCAAAAACATTCAGTACTTC.

This clone has a handful of counts. The V and J genes are TRBV7-8 and TRBJ1-6; perhaps TRBD1 as D (5 bases). Between the trimmed V and J ends, which lost 6 bases and 10 bases, there was a span of 10 bases. Germline CDR1 and CDR2: SGHVS and FQNEAQ. This CDR3 contains 12 residues. DNA for the CDR3: TGTGCCAGCAGTTTTCAGGGATCACCCCTCCACTTT. It is translated as CASSFQGSPLHF.

The gene calls are TRBV5-1 and TRBJ2-3, with D hard to call. V lost 4 bases and J 3 bases, leaving 15 bases between the germline ends. CDR3 length equals 15 residues. The germline V gene has CDR1 SGHRS and CDR2 YFSETQ. CDR3 coding DNA: TGCGCCAGCAGCCCCGACCGGCCGGGTACAGATACGCAGTATTTT. This encodes CASSPDRPGTDTQYF.

The CDR3 here is CASSFLEGRATYGYTF. The CDR3 region has the DNA TGTGCCAGCAGCTTCTTGGAGGGCAGGGCCACATATGGCTACACCTTC. The gene calls are TRBV5-5 and TRBJ1-2, with D possibly matching TRBD1 (5 bases). The ends were cut back, 2 bases at V and 5 bases at J, with 19 bases in the middle. This CDR3 contains 16 residues. Germline CDR1 is SGHKS and CDR2 is YYEKEE (reference sequence).

V is TRBV6-1 and J is TRBJ2-2, with 14 nucleotides matching TRBD2. The CDR3 consists of 18 residues. CDR1 and CDR2 from the germline V gene are MNHNS and SASEGT. Trimming removed 2 bases from V and 5 bases from J; junction bases left unmatched: 7. The CDR3 loop reads CASSERTSGGYRTGELFF. CDR3 DNA sequence: TGTGCCAGCAGTGAACGGACTAGCGGGGGGTATCGGACCGGGGAGCTGTTTTTT.

The gene calls are TRBV5-4 and TRBJ1-4; D might be TRBD1 (5 bases). Looked up from germline, CDR1 is SGHNT and CDR2 is YYREEE (reference sequence). V was cut by 1 base and J by 6 bases, with 10 bases left in between. The CDR3 covers 14 residues. CDR3 residues: CASSLRGGDEKLFF. The CDR3 nucleotides are TGTGCCAGCAGCTTGCGGGGCGGTGATGAAAAACTGTTTTTT.

This chain connects TRBV2 to TRBJ1-1; D may be TRBD1 (6 bases). The CDR3 has 16 amino acids. Germline loops: CDR1 SNHLY, CDR2 FYNNEI. V was cut by 5 bases and J by 2 bases, with 18 bases left in between. CDR3 nucleotide sequence: TGTGCCAGCAGTCCTCGTGGGACATCTCGAAACACTGAAGCTTTCTTT. Translated, it gives CASSPRGTSRNTEAFF.

This chain's CDR3 is CASSSGLAGMGNTDTQYF. CDR3 coding DNA: TGTGCCAGCAGCTCGGGACTAGCGGGAATGGGGAACACAGATACGCAGTATTTT. This chain uses TRBV5-4 with TRBJ2-3; 13 positions match TRBD2. Trimming took 3 bases from V and 2 from J; bases not matched to a gene: 9. Germline V lookup: CDR1 SGHNT, CDR2 YYREEE (reference sequence). The CDR3 loop spans 18 amino acids.

This clone has only one observation. The rearrangement uses TRBV27 and TRBJ1-5; 8 bases line up with TRBD1. The J segment lost 0 bases and the V segment lost 6 bases, leaving 10 bases of the junction unmatched. This CDR3 has 17 residues. CDR1 MNHEY and CDR2 SMNVEV come from the germline V gene (reference sequence). The CDR3 loop is CASRPGTGSYSNQPQHF. CDR3 nucleotides: TGTGCCAGCAGACCCGGGACAGGCAGTTATAGCAATCAGCCCCAGCATTTT.

This chain connects TRBV9 to TRBJ1-3, with D possibly being TRBD1 (5 bases). Germline V gives CDR1 SGDLS, CDR2 YYNGEE. This CDR3 contains 16 residues. V lost 3 bases to trimming and J lost 4 bases, with 17 bases between them. CDR3 nucleotides: TGTGCCAGCAGCGCGCCAGGGAGGTTCACGGGAAACACCATATATTTT. It encodes CASSAPGRFTGNTIYF. Full variable domain (missing parts from reference TRBV9 and TRBJ1-3): DSGVTQTPKHLITATGQRVTLRCSPRSGDLSVYWYQQSLDQGLQFLIQYYNGEERAKGNILERFSAQQFPDLHSELNLSSLELGDSALYFCASSAPGRFTGNTIYFGEGSWLTVV.

In this sample, this clone is medium-sized. The gene calls are TRBV10-3 and TRBJ1-5; 9 bases agree with TRBD1. Germline V gene data show CDR1 as ENHRY and CDR2 as SYGVKD. The CDR3 loop spans 15 amino acids. Trimming took 6 bases from V and 5 from J; bases not matched to a gene: 8. CDR3 protein: CAISRTGEVDQPQHF. CDR3 nucleotide sequence: TGTGCCATCAGCAGGACAGGGGAAGTGGATCAGCCCCAGCATTTT.

The rearrangement links TRBV2 to TRBJ1-2; D is possibly TRBD1 (6 bases). The germline V gene encodes CDR1 SNHLY and CDR2 FYNNEI. With 0 bases removed from V and 3 bases from J, the gap between germline ends came to 11 bases. This CDR3 comprises 15 residues. CDR3 DNA sequence: TGTGCCAGCAGTGAAGCGCTTGGGGGCCACTATGGCTACACCTTC. This sequence encodes CASSEALGGHYGYTF.